One sample yielded the 9 T cell receptor beta chains listed below, sequenced in a study of tumor-infiltrating lymphocytes in primary liver carcinoma (dated by TCRdb to 2016 to 2017). Blood RNA was extracted from unsorted whole blood using TRIzol reagent, and germline DNA was obtained with the DNeasy Blood & Tissue kit. These reads were obtained on an Illumina HiSeq 2500. Starting from approximately 0.5 ug total RNA, TCRbeta-specific cDNA was produced by reverse transcription with a constant-region primer and ProtoScript II reverse transcriptase. Three nested multiplex PCR rounds, following a slightly modified ARM-PCR procedure, were used to build the TCRbeta libraries. Each of the first two PCR rounds ran for approximately 10 cycles and used multiplex TRBV1-TRBV30 forward primers together with a Cbeta reverse primer. TCRdb ran its own pipeline on the public reads, namely fastp trimming at Q25 and MiXCR clone calling, and kept in-frame beta chains. Entries are consolidated by CDR3 protein sequence, retaining the most common genes and DNA. The sample table lists approximately 340,000 distinct CDR3 sequences, roughly 61% of them with a count of one. The top ten hold roughly 6.5% of the sample.

The sample was peripheral blood. The receptor set was obtained from a man aged 35-49 years with primary liver carcinoma and hepatitis B virus infection.

Worth noting for this clonotype: A much larger clone differs from this one at a single base, so this may be a read error. The gene calls are TRBV6-2 or TRBV6-3 and TRBJ2-7; 9 bases map to TRBD1. The trim removed 6 bases at V and 2 bases at J, leaving 11 bases unmatched. Germline loops: CDR1 MNHEY, CDR2 SVGEGT. The CDR3 is made up of 16 amino acids. CDR3 protein: CASSSGTGIRTYEQYF. DNA of the CDR3: TGTGCCAGCAGCTCCGGGACAGGGATTAGGACCTACGAGCAGTACTTC.

About this clonotype: At one boundary the junction diverges from the germline segment, which might be a read error. V and J are TRBV4-1 and TRBJ2-2; no reliable D call. Germline V gene sequence: CDR1 MGHRA, CDR2 YSYEKL. The CDR3 covers 13 residues. CDR3 sequence (DNA): TGCGCTAGCAGCCAAGACGGTTACGGGGAGCTGTTTTTT. Protein product: CASSQDGYGELFF.

For this clonotype: This CDR3 fails to terminate in the conserved phenylalanine or tryptophan, so it likely reflects a read error. The CDR3 DNA follows: TGTGCCAGCAGCATAGGGTTGCCTAGCGGAAGTCGGGACACAGATACGCAGTATTCT. It translates to CASSIGLPSGSRDTDTQYS. This chain uses TRBV11-3 with TRBJ2-3; TRBD2 matches at 7 bases. Germline V lookup: CDR1 SGHNT, CDR2 YENEEA. V was clipped by 5 bases and J by 2 bases; unmatched bases: 19. CDR3 length: 19 residues.

In regard to this clonotype: The junction and the germline gene differ at one end; a read error may be behind it. This chain links TRBV11-2 with TRBJ1-4; D call uncertain. The CDR3 is made up of 15 amino acids. The germline gives CDR1 SGHAT, CDR2 FQNNGV. DNA of the CDR3: TGCGCCAGCAGCTTAGTGTCGTTATCTAATGGAAAACTGTTTTTT. Protein product: CASSLVSLSNGKLFF.

This clonotype was counted many times. V gene TRBV29-1 combines with J gene TRBJ2-1; no clear D. The germline gives CDR1 SQVTM, CDR2 ANQGSEA. The CDR3 has 14 amino acids. With 6 bases removed from V and 10 bases from J, the gap between germline ends came to 22 bases. CDR3 sequence (DNA): TGCAGCGTGAGTTCCCCGTTGGGTTCGCGCGAGCAGTTCTTC. Its translation: CSVSSPLGSREQFF.

This sequence joins TRBV6-6 and TRBJ1-1, with D unclear. Per the germline V gene, CDR1 is MNHNY and CDR2 is SVGAGI (reference sequence). V gave up 0 bases and J gave up 5 bases, with 13 bases separating them. The CDR3 spans 15 residues. The CDR3 region is CASSYSHEGGTEAFF. DNA for the CDR3: TGTGCCAGCAGTTACTCGCATGAGGGAGGGACTGAAGCTTTCTTT.

Details on this clonotype: A much larger clonotype is one base distant, so this may be a read error. V gene TRBV5-6 combines with J gene TRBJ2-7; 10 nucleotides align to TRBD1. Germline V gene lookup returns CDR1 SGHDT and CDR2 YYEEEE. This CDR3 is built from 17 residues. CDR3 amino acids: CASSGGTGAPYSYKQYF. CDR3 DNA sequence: TGTGCCAGCAGCGGCGGGACAGGGGCCCCCTACTCCTACAAGCAGTACTTC.

Points on this clonotype: Possible read error: a much larger clone is one base away. The chain couples TRBV6-1 to TRBJ2-7, with D possibly matching TRBD2 (5 bases). The CDR3 runs to 15 residues. Germline CDR1 and CDR2: MNHNS and SASEGT. V lost 7 bases and J lost 0, with 16 bases in between. The CDR3 coding sequence is TGTGCCAGCACTGACGGGGTTCCCGCCTCCTACGAGCAGTACTTC. Residues: CASTDGVPASYEQYF.

A note on this clonotype: A read error may explain this, as a much larger clone is one base away. The gene calls are TRBV6-6 and TRBJ2-6; D possibly corresponds to TRBD2 (5 bases). This CDR3 comprises 17 residues. V shed 4 bases and J shed 1 base, with 14 bases lying between them. Per germline, CDR1 MNHNY and CDR2 SVGAGI (reference sequence). CDR3 DNA: TGTGCCAGCAGTTTCCTAGCAGTCAGTTCTGGGGCCAACGTCCTGACTTTC. Its translation is CASSFLAVSSGANVLTF.